One and the same sample provided the 21 T cell receptor beta chains below, sequenced in a study of cytomegalovirus exposure and HLA in healthy donors. With 60 Vbeta and 13 Jbeta primers, the PCR was carried out. Clones were read by immunoSEQ multiplex PCR, and TCRdb kept only the in-frame ones, dropping some. The sample lists fewer than 150,000 clones, 60% to 80% seen once, with approximately 5% in the top ten. The sample consisted of PBMCs. These receptor sequences come from a woman in her twenties or thirties in good health and CMV-seropositive.

In the case of this clone: An end of the junction differs from the germline gene, which may be a read error. This chain connects TRBV7-9 to TRBJ1-5; the D is unclear. Germline CDR1 SEHNR, CDR2 FQNEAQ (reference sequence). This CDR3 has 18 amino acids. CDR3 residues: CANTECQRPTRRESAPAF. The CDR3, as DNA: TGTGCCAACACAGAGTGTCAGAGACCCACTCGGCGGGAATCAGCCCCAGCATTT.

The DNA of the CDR3 is TGTGCCAGCAGTTCCCCCAGTGGCACAGATACGCAGTATTTT. Protein sequence: CASSSPSGTDTQYF. The chain combines TRBV6-5 with TRBJ2-3, with D hard to call. V shed 4 bases and J shed 1 base, with 9 bases lying between them. The germline gives CDR1 MNHEY, CDR2 SVGAGI. The CDR3 loop spans 14 amino acids.

The chain has TRBV5-4 and TRBJ2-4; D gene uncertain. There are 13 residues in the CDR3. Germline V gene lookup returns CDR1 SGHNT and CDR2 YYREEE (reference sequence). The ends were cut back, 10 bases at V and 2 bases at J, with 13 bases in the middle. The CDR3 sequence: CARSSGPKNIQYF. The CDR3 bases are TGTGCCCGTTCATCGGGTCCCAAAAACATTCAGTACTTC.

The genes are TRBV27 and TRBJ2-7, with 7 bases fitting TRBD1. The germline CDR1 and CDR2 sequences are MNHEY and SMNVEV (reference sequence). V lost 4 bases and J lost 4; bases outside the gene matches: 7. The CDR3 has 14 amino acids. The CDR3 region is CASSSQTGLYEQYF. The CDR3 DNA is TGTGCCAGCAGTTCCCAGACAGGGCTGTACGAGCAGTACTTC.

V is TRBV6-1 and J is TRBJ2-7; 9 bases map to TRBD1. The CDR3 runs 14 residues. Germline V gene sequence: CDR1 MNHNS, CDR2 SASEGT. Trimming cost V 8 bases and J 3 bases; bases outside gene matches: 8. The CDR3 protein is CASSRDRAYYEQYF. The CDR3 bases are TGTGCCAGCTCTAGGGACAGGGCCTACTACGAGCAGTACTTC.

The V gene is TRBV27, the J gene TRBJ2-5; no reliable D call. Germline CDR1 MNHEY, CDR2 SMNVEV (reference sequence). V lost 0 bases to trimming and J lost 0 bases, with 8 bases between them. CDR3 size: 15 residues. The CDR3 region has the DNA TGTGCCAGCAGTTTATCGAGTAGATACCAAGAGACCCAGTACTTC. This gives the protein CASSLSSRYQETQYF.

The chain combines TRBV10-3 with TRBJ2-2; D gene uncertain. The CDR3 length is 11 residues. Trimming removed 6 bases at V and 5 bases at J, with 4 bases between. Germline CDR1 is ENHRY and CDR2 is SYGVKD. This CDR3 is CAISVTGELFF. Written as DNA, the CDR3 is TGTGCCATCAGCGTGACCGGGGAGCTGTTTTTT.

This chain uses TRBV6-5 with TRBJ1-2; 10 nucleotides agree with TRBD1. The CDR3 length is 14 residues. The V gene's germline CDR1 is MNHEY and CDR2 SVGAGI. After removal of 5 bases from V and 6 bases from J, the junction contained 6 bases not matched to a gene. In nucleotides, the CDR3 is TGTGCCAGCAGTCGGGACAGGGGATTTGATGGCTACACCTTC. The encoded protein is CASSRDRGFDGYTF.

The J gene is TRBJ1-2, the V gene TRBV7-9, with D possibly matching TRBD1 (6 bases). Trimming stripped 1 base from V and 8 bases from J, with 8 bases between. The CDR3 sequence is 12 residues long. Germline V CDR1 and CDR2: SEHNR, FQNEAQ (reference sequence). The CDR3 reads CASSLGGPGYTF. DNA for the CDR3: TGTGCCAGCAGCTTAGGGGGGCCCGGCTACACCTTC. Using reference TRBV7-9 and TRBJ1-2 for the parts outside the CDR3, the full variable domain is DTGVSQNPRHKITKRGQNVTFRCDPISEHNRLYWYRQTLGQGPEFLTYFQNEAQLEKSRLLSDRFSAERPKGSFSTLEIQRTEQGDSAMYLCASSLGGPGYTFGSGTRLTVV.

This clone was picked up one time. The chain combines TRBV6-5 with TRBJ1-2; 7 nucleotides line up with TRBD1. This CDR3 spans 15 amino acids. The V segment lost 0 bases and the J segment 2 bases; nucleotides outside the gene matches: 3. Germline-derived CDR1 and CDR2 are MNHEY and SVGAGI. The CDR3 reads CASSYSEGANYGYTF. The CDR3 DNA follows: TGTGCCAGCAGTTACTCGGAGGGGGCCAACTATGGCTACACCTTC.

The genes are TRBV7-2 and TRBJ2-1; D remains ambiguous. Between the trimmed V and J ends, which lost 6 bases and 0 bases, there was a span of 9 bases. The germline gives CDR1 SGHTA, CDR2 FQGNSA. The CDR3 consists of 14 residues. In nucleotides, the CDR3 is TGTGCCAGCAGTCTCCTTAGCTCCTACAATGAGCAGTTCTTC. This gives the protein CASSLLSSYNEQFF.

This chain connects TRBV9 to TRBJ2-2; weak D call: TRBD2 (7 bases). V was cut by 4 bases and J by 3 bases, with 16 bases left in between. CDR3 length: 16 residues. Germline CDR1 SGDLS, CDR2 YYNGEE. Here the CDR3 DNA reads TGTGCCAGCAGCTTCTCATCGGGGGGCTACACCGGGGAGCTGTTTTTT. This sequence encodes CASSFSSGGYTGELFF. Supplemented by reference TRBV9 and TRBJ2-2, the full variable domain reads DSGVTQTPKHLITATGQRVTLRCSPRSGDLSVYWYQQSLDQGLQFLIQYYNGEERAKGNILERFSAQQFPDLHSELNLSSLELGDSALYFCASSFSSGGYTGELFFGEGSRLTVL.

This clone appeared once. The rearrangement links TRBV19 to TRBJ1-2, with D unclear. CDR3 length: 14 residues. The V end lost 6 bases, the J end lost 4 bases, and 15 bases lay between the germline ends. CDR1 LNHDA and CDR2 SQIVND come from the germline V gene (reference sequence). CDR3 sequence: CASSREGTSYGYTF. In nucleotides, the CDR3 is TGTGCCAGTAGCCGCGAGGGAACTTCCTATGGCTACACCTTC.

The CDR3 region has the DNA TGTGCCAGCAGCTTGGGACTAGCGGGAGGCACAGATACGCAGTATTTT. Protein product: CASSLGLAGGTDTQYF. The chain joins TRBV13 to TRBJ2-3, with TRBD2 matching 14 bases. Germline lookup yields CDR1 PRHDT and CDR2 FYEKMQ (reference sequence). This CDR3 has 16 residues. The V segment lost 3 bases and the J segment 1 base; nucleotides outside the gene matches: 0. Using reference TRBV13 and TRBJ2-3 for the parts outside the CDR3, the full variable domain is AAGVIQSPRHLIKEKRETATLKCYPIPRHDTVYWYQQGPGQDPQFLISFYEKMQSDKGSIPDRFSAQQFSDYHSELNMSSLELGDSALYFCASSLGLAGGTDTQYFGPGTRLTVL.

The table lists this clone with a count of one. V and J are TRBV19 and TRBJ1-2, with TRBD1 matching 8 bases. The CDR3 covers 13 residues. J lost 5 bases, V lost 5 bases, and 4 bases had no gene match. The germline CDR1 and CDR2 sequences are LNHDA and SQIVND (reference sequence). The CDR3 region has the DNA TGTGCCAGTAGTGGGGACAGGATTTATGGCTACACCTTC. Translating gives CASSGDRIYGYTF.

This chain links TRBV5-1 with TRBJ2-5; 13 bases are shared with TRBD2. Trimming cost V 4 bases and J 4 bases; bases outside gene matches: 7. The CDR3 has 16 residues. The germline CDR1 and CDR2 sequences are SGHRS and YFSETQ. Here the CDR3 reads CASSPGLAGAGETQYF. DNA for the CDR3: TGCGCCAGCAGCCCCGGACTAGCGGGAGCGGGAGAGACCCAGTACTTC.

The chain is built from TRBV6-1 and TRBJ2-5, with TRBD1 matching 7 bases. Germline V gene lookup returns CDR1 MNHNS and CDR2 SASEGT. The CDR3 loop spans 15 amino acids. V lost 5 bases and J lost 2; bases outside the gene matches: 8. CDR3 sequence: CASSLRDRVQETQYF. The CDR3 DNA is TGTGCCAGCAGTCTCCGGGACAGAGTTCAAGAGACCCAGTACTTC.

The chain links TRBV30 to TRBJ2-2; unclear D gene. This CDR3 is 16 amino acids long. Germline CDR1 is GTSNPN and CDR2 is SVGIG (reference sequence). V lost 1 base and J lost 0, with 12 bases in between. The CDR3 sequence is CAWSARLTANTGELFF. CDR3 DNA: TGTGCCTGGAGTGCCCGACTTACCGCGAACACCGGGGAGCTGTTTTTT.

The chain recombines TRBV6-4 with TRBJ2-3; D remains ambiguous. The V end lost 2 bases, the J end lost 0 bases, and 3 bases lay between the germline ends. CDR1 is MRHNA, CDR2 SNTAGT, per germline. The CDR3 is 13 amino acids. The CDR3 is CASSDTSTDTQYF. In nucleotides, the CDR3 is TGTGCCAGCAGTGACACTAGCACAGATACGCAGTATTTT.

V and J are TRBV19 and TRBJ2-5, with a tentative D call TRBD1 (6 bases). V was clipped by 5 bases and J by 5 bases, with 15 bases between them. CDR3 length: 14 residues. In germline, CDR1 is LNHDA, CDR2 SQIVND (reference sequence). In DNA form, the CDR3 reads TGTGCCAGTAGTCCATTATACAGGGTTGAGACCCAGTACTTC. This gives the protein CASSPLYRVETQYF.

The chain combines TRBV7-7 with TRBJ1-4; D might be TRBD1 (6 bases). The germline gives CDR1 SSHAT, CDR2 FNYEAQ (reference sequence). This CDR3 has 14 residues. The CDR3 loop reads CAFGGGQPNEKLFF. The CDR3 coding sequence is TGTGCTTTCGGGGGGGGGCAACCTAATGAAAAACTGTTTTTT.